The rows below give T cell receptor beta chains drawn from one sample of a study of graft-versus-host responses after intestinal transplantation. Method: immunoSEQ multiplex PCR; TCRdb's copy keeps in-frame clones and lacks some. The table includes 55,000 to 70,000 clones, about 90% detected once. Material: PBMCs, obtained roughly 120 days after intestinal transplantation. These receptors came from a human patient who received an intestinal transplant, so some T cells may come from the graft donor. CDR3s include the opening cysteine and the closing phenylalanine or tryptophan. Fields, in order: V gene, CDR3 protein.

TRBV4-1 CASSQDGTGVLNEKLFF
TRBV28 CASRALAGTSNTGELFF
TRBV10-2 CASMGSGSNTGELFF
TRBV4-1 CASSQITGNSPLHF
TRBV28 CASSLSSVAGELFF
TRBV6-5 CASSYAASGGHYEQYF
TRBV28 CASSLLDRGSYNEQFF
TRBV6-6 CASTPRALPYNEQFF
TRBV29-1 CSVRDVNTEAFF
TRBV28 CASSLVFAGPGVGGGETQYF
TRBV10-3 CAISALMVDPEQFF
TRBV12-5 CASGPSGGETQYF
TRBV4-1 CASSQDIQGANGYTF
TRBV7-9 CASSQSPGLAGVVYYEQYF
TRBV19 CASSINRAADYGYTF
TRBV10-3 CAIMGQGISTGELFF
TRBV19 CASSPSGSTYEQYF
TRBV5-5 CASSLGQGFGETQYF
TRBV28 CASSSGQNYEQYF
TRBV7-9 CASVDLAGGPETQYF
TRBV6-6 CASSDPVWGTEAFF
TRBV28 CASSRDRGFYEQYF